This note documents a single TCR beta chain sequence. The data were obtained in a study of cytomegalovirus exposure and HLA in healthy donors. This CDR3 has 18 residues. V was pared by 3 bases and J by 4 bases, with 7 bases of the junction left unmatched. Germline CDR1 reads SGHAT; CDR2 reads FQDESV (reference sequence). 60 Vbeta and 13 Jbeta primers were used in PCR. Generated by immunoSEQ multiplex PCR, the TCRdb table keeps only in-frame clones and is missing some. The data show under 200,000 clones, 9.5% to 15% seen once. This chain connects TRBV11-1 to TRBJ2-1; TRBD2 aligns across 15 bases. Sequencing input: PBMCs. The receptor comes from a middle-aged man in good health and CMV-seropositive. The CDR3 nucleotides are TGTGCCAGCAGCTTTGGGACTAGCGGGGGGCCGGGTTACAATGAGCAGTTCTTC. Protein: CASSFGTSGGPGYNEQFF.